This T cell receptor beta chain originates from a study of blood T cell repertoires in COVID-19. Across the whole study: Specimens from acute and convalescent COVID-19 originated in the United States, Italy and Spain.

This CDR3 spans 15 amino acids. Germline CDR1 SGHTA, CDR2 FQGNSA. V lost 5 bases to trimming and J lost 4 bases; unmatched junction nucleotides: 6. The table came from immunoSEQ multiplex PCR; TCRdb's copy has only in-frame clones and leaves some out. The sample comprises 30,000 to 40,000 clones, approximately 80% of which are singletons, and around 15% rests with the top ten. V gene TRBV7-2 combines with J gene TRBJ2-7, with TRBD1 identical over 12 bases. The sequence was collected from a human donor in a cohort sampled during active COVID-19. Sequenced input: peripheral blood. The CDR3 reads CASSLGTGGLYEQYF. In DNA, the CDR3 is TGTGCCAGCAGCCTCGGGACAGGGGGCCTTTACGAGCAGTACTTC.